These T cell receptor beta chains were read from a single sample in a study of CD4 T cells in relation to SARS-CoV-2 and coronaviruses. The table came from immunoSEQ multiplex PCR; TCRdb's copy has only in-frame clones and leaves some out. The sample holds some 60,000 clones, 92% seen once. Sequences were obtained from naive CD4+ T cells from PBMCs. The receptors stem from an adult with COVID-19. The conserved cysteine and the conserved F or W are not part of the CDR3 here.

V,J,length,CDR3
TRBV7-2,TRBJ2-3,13,ASSLVLGGSDTQY
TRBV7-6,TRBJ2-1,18,ASSPVGLAGDWSLVYEQF
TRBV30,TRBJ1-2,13,AWSTGTPVDYGYT
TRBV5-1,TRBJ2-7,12,ASSLAGGGDEQY
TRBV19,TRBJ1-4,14,ASSIPGGPGNEKLF
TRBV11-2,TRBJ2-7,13,ASSRSGSLSYEQY
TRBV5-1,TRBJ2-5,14,ASSPISGGFQETQY
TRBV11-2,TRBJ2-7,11,ASSISRDYEQY
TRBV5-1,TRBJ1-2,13,ASSQNSGQGYGYT
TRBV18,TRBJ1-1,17,ASSPLKRGGRGMNTEAF
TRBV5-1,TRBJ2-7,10,ASSLELGEQY
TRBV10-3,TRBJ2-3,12,AITRTKDTDTQY
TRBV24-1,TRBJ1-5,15,ATSDQQGNGRNQPQH
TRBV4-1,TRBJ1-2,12,ASSPKQGPYGYT
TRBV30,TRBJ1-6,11,AWRGPGVSPLH
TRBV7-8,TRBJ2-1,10,ASSRTIPEQF
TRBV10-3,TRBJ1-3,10,ASRDLGNTIY
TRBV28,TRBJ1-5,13,ASSSQGAGNQPQH
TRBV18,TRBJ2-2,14,ASSPPLAGVPGELF
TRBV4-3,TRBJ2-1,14,ASSRTGGSPYNEQF
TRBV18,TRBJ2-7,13,ASSPKMATNYEQY
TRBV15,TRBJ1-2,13,ATSRGRGQNYGYT
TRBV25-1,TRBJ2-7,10,ASTSVTYEQY
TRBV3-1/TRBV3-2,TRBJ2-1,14,ASSQGAGTGGSEQF
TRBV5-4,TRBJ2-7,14,ASSWTGQGARYEQY
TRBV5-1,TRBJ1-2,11,ASSPGLDYGYT
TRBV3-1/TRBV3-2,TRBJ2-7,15,ASSPGYGYGTGEGQY
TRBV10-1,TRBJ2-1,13,ASSDGREGDPEQF
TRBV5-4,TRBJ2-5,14,ASSSMLAGGGETQY
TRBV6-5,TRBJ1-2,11,ASRSPVSYGYT
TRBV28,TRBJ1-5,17,ASATLTDRPRISNQPQH
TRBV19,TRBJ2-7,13,ASSQPGTGYYEQY
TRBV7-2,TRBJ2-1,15,ASSLARTVRSYNEQF
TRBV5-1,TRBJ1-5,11,ASSLGDNQPQH
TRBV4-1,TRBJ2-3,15,ASSPTGAAGALDTQY
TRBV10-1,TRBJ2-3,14,ASIRVLASSTDTQY
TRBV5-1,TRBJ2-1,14,ASRKGRGNLNNEQF
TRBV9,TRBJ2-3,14,ASSVGGRRHTDTQY
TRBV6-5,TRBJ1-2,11,ASSPPTGRGYT
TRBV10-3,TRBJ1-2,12,AISDSTTNYGYT
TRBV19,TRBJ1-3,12,ASSVQGSGNTIY
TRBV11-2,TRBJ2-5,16,ASSFLVVTGRGKETQY
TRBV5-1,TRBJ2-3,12,ASSLQGDADTQY
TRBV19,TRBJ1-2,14,ASSIDPAGGPYGYT
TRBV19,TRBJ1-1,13,ASRRGGRKNTEAF
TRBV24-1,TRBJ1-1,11,ATQSGLNTEAF
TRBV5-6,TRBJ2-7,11,ASTIRGGDEQY
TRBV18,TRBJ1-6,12,ASSPGHSNSPLH
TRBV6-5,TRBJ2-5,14,ASSSTYLRGQETQY
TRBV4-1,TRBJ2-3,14,ASSRLAGISTDTQY
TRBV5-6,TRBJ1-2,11,ASSYGRGNGYT
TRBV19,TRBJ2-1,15,ASSPRPGTGSINEQF